This entry lists 22 T cell receptor beta chains sequenced from one sample in a study of OX40 agonist ivuxolimab in advanced cancers. The method was immunoSEQ multiplex PCR; TCRdb's version includes in-frame clones alone and lacks a portion of them. The sample consists of roughly 82,000 clones, around four fifths of them appearing once. The specimen was CD4+ or CD8+ T cells sorted from blood, collected in a trial of the OX40 agonist ivuxolimab. All receptors come from an adult with an advanced solid tumor such as melanoma, head and neck, liver or kidney cancer.

The chain has TRBV5-8 and TRBJ2-5; a weak D match, TRBD1 (5 bases). CDR1 and CDR2 (germline): SGHTS, YDEGEE. This CDR3 comprises 16 residues. Trimming stripped 2 bases from V and 0 bases from J, with 14 bases between. In DNA form, the CDR3 reads TGTGCCAGCAGCTTACGCAGGGCTGGGTACCAAGAGACCCAGTACTTC. Amino acids: CASSLRRAGYQETQYF.

In its sample, this clone was seen a few times. The chain links TRBV9 to TRBJ1-1; D is unresolved. CDR1 and CDR2 from the germline V gene are SGDLS and YYNGEE. The CDR3 extends over 13 amino acids. Deletions cut 2 bases from V and 0 bases from J, with 5 bases between. The CDR3 coding sequence is TGTGCCAGCAGCGTCTGGATGAACACTGAAGCTTTCTTT. Translating it yields CASSVWMNTEAFF.

The V call is TRBV4-2, the J call TRBJ1-6; maybe TRBD1 (6 bases). V was clipped by 1 base and J by 8 bases, with 15 bases between them. This CDR3 comprises 16 residues. Germline CDR1 reads LGHNA; CDR2 reads YNFKEQ. The CDR3, as DNA: TGTGCCAGCAGCCAAGCCGAGGGCAGGGGTGATTCACCCCTCCACTTT. Translating it yields CASSQAEGRGDSPLHF.

CDR3 nucleotides: TGTGCCAGCAGCCGCGACAGGGGAGGTCGCGAGCAGTACTTC. Translation gives CASSRDRGGREQYF. The J gene is TRBJ2-7, the V gene TRBV7-2, with 8 bases lining up with TRBD1. J lost 6 bases, V lost 5 bases, and 9 bases had no gene match. CDR1 and CDR2 from the germline V gene are SGHTA and FQGNSA. The CDR3 has 14 residues.

This chain uses TRBV7-2 with TRBJ2-3; D possibly corresponds to TRBD2 (6 bases). Germline CDR1 is SGHTA and CDR2 is FQGNSA. CDR3 size: 13 residues. The CDR3 loop reads CAGRGGGTDTQYF. The CDR3 coding sequence is TGTGCAGGGCGAGGCGGGGGCACAGATACGCAGTATTTT.

This clone was seen once. The gene calls are TRBV18 and TRBJ2-3; D remains unclear. V shed 3 bases and J shed 2 bases, with 9 bases lying between them. The CDR3 has 14 amino acids. Germline V gene sequence: CDR1 KGHSH, CDR2 LQKENI. In DNA form, the CDR3 reads TGTGCCAGCTCACCGGAAACTGCCACAGATACGCAGTATTTT. Its protein product is CASSPETATDTQYF.

This clone was observed at least ten times. The chain joins TRBV7-3 to TRBJ1-1, with 9 bases fitting TRBD1. The V gene's germline CDR1 is SGHTA and CDR2 FQGTGA. The junction had 15 bases not matched to a gene; V was cut back by 3 bases and J by 4 bases. The CDR3 is made up of 18 amino acids. For the CDR3, the DNA is TGTGCCAGCAGCTTCACACCAACAGGGGGCGCGGGTGTCACTGAAGCTTTCTTT. Its translation: CASSFTPTGGAGVTEAFF.

The chain combines TRBV29-1 with TRBJ1-3; the D gene is possibly TRBD1 (6 bases). The CDR3 runs 14 residues. Trimming pared 4 bases from V and 0 bases from J, leaving 10 bases between. Germline V gene data show CDR1 as SQVTM and CDR2 as ANQGSEA. The CDR3 loop is CSVVGQLSGNTIYF. In nucleotides, the CDR3 is TGCAGCGTTGTAGGACAGCTCTCTGGAAACACCATATATTTT.

This chain joins TRBV7-3 and TRBJ1-1, with unresolved D. Trimming shortened V by 5 bases and J by 4 bases, and 11 bases separated the two germline ends. This CDR3 contains 13 residues. Germline CDR1 SGHTA, CDR2 FQGTGA. The CDR3 sequence is CASSRRKTTEAFF. CDR3 coding DNA: TGTGCCAGCAGCCGTAGGAAGACCACTGAAGCTTTCTTT.

V gene TRBV5-1 combines with J gene TRBJ2-1; D is tentatively TRBD1 or TRBD2 (5 bases each). There are 15 residues in the CDR3. CDR1 is SGHRS and CDR2 is YFSETQ in the germline V gene. Trimming removed 4 bases at V and 6 bases at J, with 17 bases between. CDR3 sequence (DNA): TGCGCCAGCAGCCTGGGTGGGACGATGGGCAATGAGCAGTTCTTC. It encodes CASSLGGTMGNEQFF. Full variable domain (missing parts from reference TRBV5-1 and TRBJ2-1): KAGVTQTPRYLIKTRGQQVTLSCSPISGHRSVSWYQQTPGQGLQFLFEYFSETQRNKGNFPGRFSGRQFSNSRSEMNVSTLELGDSALYLCASSLGGTMGNEQFFGPGTRLTVL.

The CDR3 loop is CAGETSYEQYF. CDR3 in DNA: TGTGCTGGGGAGACCTCCTACGAGCAGTACTTC. This rearrangement joins TRBV30 to TRBJ2-7, with a weak D call TRBD2 (5 bases). The CDR3 length is 11 residues. The germline V gene has CDR1 GTSNPN and CDR2 SVGIG (reference sequence).

This chain connects TRBV30 to TRBJ1-2; the D is unclear. V was pared by 0 bases and J by 8 bases, with 10 bases between. CDR3 length: 12 amino acids. Germline CDR1 GTSNPN, CDR2 SVGIG (reference sequence). In nucleotides, the CDR3 is TGTGCCTGGAGTGTCGGGGTTAGCGGCTACACCTTC. This sequence encodes CAWSVGVSGYTF.

The chain is built from TRBV29-1 and TRBJ2-7, with TRBD1 as a possible D gene (6 bases). Germline CDR1 reads SQVTM; CDR2 reads ANQGSEA. The CDR3 sequence is 14 residues long. V was trimmed by 6 bases and J by 1 base, leaving 16 bases between them. The CDR3 reads CSVTGNYGSYEQYF. The CDR3 DNA reads TGCAGCGTGACAGGAAACTATGGATCCTACGAGCAGTACTTC.

This clone was detected once. The chain couples TRBV7-8 to TRBJ1-4; unclear D gene. The CDR3 is 14 residues long. The germline CDR1 and CDR2 sequences are SGHVS and FQNEAQ. V shed 5 bases and J shed 4 bases, with 11 bases lying between them. CDR3 amino acids: CASSVQVFNEKLFF. The CDR3 bases are TGTGCCAGCAGCGTCCAGGTTTTTAATGAAAAACTGTTTTTT.

The chain has TRBV7-9 and TRBJ2-3; the D call may be TRBD1 or TRBD2 (5 bases each). The CDR3 is 15 amino acids. Per germline, CDR1 SEHNR and CDR2 FQNEAQ (reference sequence). V lost 5 bases and J 3 bases, leaving 15 bases between the germline ends. CDR3 in amino acids: CASSNRDPRTDTQYF. In DNA form, the CDR3 reads TGTGCCAGCAGCAACCGGGACCCTCGAACAGATACGCAGTATTTT.

This clone showed up just a few times. The chain has TRBV19 and TRBJ1-6; D gene ambiguous. Germline lookup yields CDR1 LNHDA and CDR2 SQIVND (reference sequence). This CDR3 is built from 12 residues. V lost 4 bases and J lost 8, with 6 bases in between. For the CDR3, the DNA is TGTGCCAGTAGTACGCTAGATTCACCCCTCCACTTT. Amino acids: CASSTLDSPLHF.

V usage is TRBV19 and J usage is TRBJ1-1, with no clear D. The V gene's germline CDR1 is LNHDA and CDR2 SQIVND (reference sequence). With 1 base removed from V and 1 base from J, the gap between germline ends came to 10 bases. The CDR3 loop spans 15 amino acids. The CDR3 protein is CASSIVGRPNTEAFF. CDR3 DNA: TGTGCCAGTAGTATAGTGGGCAGACCGAACACTGAAGCTTTCTTT.

This clone was counted a single time. The chain links TRBV5-5 to TRBJ1-4; 7 nucleotides align to TRBD1. J lost 8 bases, V lost 0 bases, and 7 bases had no gene match. Per germline, CDR1 SGHKS and CDR2 YYEKEE (reference sequence). The CDR3 runs 15 residues. CDR3 in amino acids: CASSLGQGTGEKLFF. CDR3 DNA sequence: TGTGCCAGCAGCTTGGGACAGGGAACGGGGGAAAAACTGTTTTTT.

The chain links TRBV5-1 to TRBJ1-2; 9 bases are shared with TRBD1. This CDR3 spans 16 amino acids. Germline values: CDR1 SGHRS, CDR2 YFSETQ. After removal of 5 bases from V and 1 base from J, the junction contained 9 bases not matched to a gene. CDR3 in DNA: TGCGCCAGCAGAAGTCAACCGGGACAGGGTAACTATGGCTACACCTTC. Translating it yields CASRSQPGQGNYGYTF.

This chain links TRBV5-5 with TRBJ2-5; D is unclear. The ends were cut back, 4 bases at V and 4 bases at J, with 14 bases in the middle. This CDR3 is 14 amino acids long. In germline, CDR1 is SGHKS, CDR2 YYEKEE (reference sequence). The CDR3 reads CASSRSPGGETQYF. In nucleotides, the CDR3 is TGTGCCAGCAGCCGGAGCCCGGGTGGAGAGACCCAGTACTTC.

This chain uses TRBV7-8 with TRBJ1-1; the D is unclear. The germline gives CDR1 SGHVS, CDR2 FQNEAQ. The CDR3 sequence is 11 residues long. V was cut by 2 bases and J by 6 bases, with 4 bases left in between. CDR3 in DNA: TGTGCCAGCAGCTTATGGGCTGAAGCTTTCTTT. Protein: CASSLWAEAFF.

V usage is TRBV18 and J usage is TRBJ2-7; weak D call: TRBD2 (5 bases). The CDR3 is 14 residues long. V lost 3 bases and J 1 base, leaving 10 bases between the germline ends. In germline, CDR1 is KGHSH, CDR2 LQKENI. This chain's CDR3 is CASSPRAGSYEQYF. CDR3 sequence (DNA): TGTGCCAGCTCACCTCGGGCGGGTTCCTACGAGCAGTACTTC.